The rows below give T cell receptor beta chains drawn from one sample of a study of blood T cell repertoires in COVID-19. Profiled with immunoSEQ multiplex PCR; TCRdb holds only in-frame clones, not every one. Here the sample spans some 90,000 clones, 85% to 90% being singletons. The specimen was peripheral blood. All receptors derive from an elderly woman with active COVID-19. The CDR3 runs from the conserved cysteine through the conserved F or W. Size is stated for part of the rows, as once, few or many counts, or as a class when the clone is expanded.

>-|TRBV29-1|TRBJ2-3
CSVPRTGSVNTQYF
>-|TRBV27|TRBJ1-6
CASNGQANSPLHF
>few|TRBV3-1/TRBV3-2|TRBJ2-7
CASSDLSGKSSYEQYF
>once|TRBV5-5|TRBJ1-1
CASSFGEHTEAFF
>-|TRBV7-2|TRBJ2-5
CASSATGGGETQYF
>-|TRBV5-1|TRBJ2-3
CASSLRDRGTDTQYF
>-|TRBV6-1|TRBJ1-4
CASSEAWGQGAEKLFF
>-|TRBV7-9|TRBJ1-2
CASSFGDRVYTF
>-|TRBV4-2|TRBJ2-3
CASSQDLLAGGGTDTQYF
>-|TRBV4-3|TRBJ1-2
CASSQGTDPNYGYTF
>-|TRBV27|TRBJ2-5
CASSPRVGGGETQYF
>-|TRBV25-1|TRBJ2-7
CASSTTGVKGYEQYF
>once|TRBV12-3/TRBV12-4|TRBJ2-7
CASAGNSYEQYF
>-|TRBV7-8|TRBJ2-3
CATLQGPQAGWDTQYF
>-|TRBV19|TRBJ1-5
CASSPPGQGFQPQHF
>-|TRBV7-9|TRBJ2-2
CASTTLPVGPGELFF
>-|TRBV10-3|TRBJ1-1
CATKGQGMNTEAFF
>-|TRBV7-9|TRBJ1-2
CASSRGGYTF
>few|TRBV18|TRBJ2-7
CASSPGSGADEQYF
>-|TRBV6-2/TRBV6-3|TRBJ2-4
CASSYDPTSGIIQYF
>-|TRBV27|TRBJ2-1
CASKSGPPQRNEQFF
>-|TRBV6-6|TRBJ2-3
CASSPRLAGSDTQYF
>-|TRBV5-6|TRBJ2-5
CASSLVDTYQETQYF
>-|TRBV28|TRBJ1-1
CASTGKGADTEAFF
>few|TRBV11-2|TRBJ2-3
CASSVRSLADTQYF
>-|TRBV7-2|TRBJ1-2
CASSSPRVYGYTF
>-|TRBV19|TRBJ2-1
CASSKGQGIDEQFF
>-|TRBV7-2|TRBJ1-4
CASSPAGLTNEKLFF
>once|TRBV11-2|TRBJ2-5
CASSRQGLVETQYF
>-|TRBV6-6|TRBJ1-2
CASSSEAGYTF
>once|TRBV20-1|TRBJ2-5
CSARRGETQYF
>-|TRBV20-1|TRBJ2-4
CSASQQGNIQYF
>-|TRBV4-1|TRBJ1-1
CASSQPFGTGGQGNTEAFF
>-|TRBV6-5|TRBJ2-7
CASRGDRALAYEQYF
>-|TRBV7-2|TRBJ1-4
CASSWETGAGEKLFF
>-|TRBV7-8|TRBJ2-2
CASSLAVSGTGELFF
>-|TRBV7-2|TRBJ1-4
CASSLRRRDNEKLFF
>-|TRBV28|TRBJ2-7
CASSHLQGYEQYF
>-|TRBV18|TRBJ2-7
CASSHLGREIEQYF
>-|TRBV4-2|TRBJ2-6
CASSQDAQGPGTGANVLTF
>-|TRBV2|TRBJ1-1
CARGTQARPRNTEAFF
>-|TRBV11-2|TRBJ2-3
CASSRGVLTDTQYF
>-|TRBV4-3|TRBJ2-7
CASSQDAVGGGRLYEQYF
>-|TRBV5-6|TRBJ1-3
CASSFVGQGARNTIYF
>-|TRBV4-3|TRBJ2-7
CASSQEGGSYEQYF
>-|TRBV6-5|TRBJ1-2
CASSRGTGGFYGYTF
>-|TRBV9|TRBJ2-1
CASNTGLASSYNEQFF
>-|TRBV15|TRBJ2-7
CATSRPRGFSYEQYF
>few|TRBV3-1/TRBV3-2|TRBJ1-3
CASSLRGSGNTIYF
>-|TRBV7-2|TRBJ2-1
CASSLSGGVRLDEQFF